The clone carrying this TCR beta chain was observed once. TCRdb's table, derived via immunoSEQ multiplex PCR, lists solely in-frame clones and lacks some. The table records some 180,000 clones, 70% to 80% of them present only once. Looked up from germline, CDR1 is SGHAT and CDR2 is FQNNGV. This CDR3 comprises 15 residues. Trimming removed 6 bases from V and 2 bases from J; junction bases left unmatched: 6. The sample comes from a study of blood T cell repertoires in COVID-19. Study overall: Samples taken during acute and convalescent COVID-19 were collected in the United States, Italy and Spain.

The TCR originated in a woman between 70 and 85 years old in a cohort exposed to, infected with or recovered from COVID-19 (not recorded which). The material sequenced was PBMCs or T cells enriched from blood (not recorded which). This chain uses TRBV11-2 with TRBJ2-7, with 11 bases identical to TRBD2. CDR3 bases: TGTGCCAGCAGATGGACTAGCGGGTCCGCCTACGAGCAGTACTTC. It is translated as CASRWTSGSAYEQYF.